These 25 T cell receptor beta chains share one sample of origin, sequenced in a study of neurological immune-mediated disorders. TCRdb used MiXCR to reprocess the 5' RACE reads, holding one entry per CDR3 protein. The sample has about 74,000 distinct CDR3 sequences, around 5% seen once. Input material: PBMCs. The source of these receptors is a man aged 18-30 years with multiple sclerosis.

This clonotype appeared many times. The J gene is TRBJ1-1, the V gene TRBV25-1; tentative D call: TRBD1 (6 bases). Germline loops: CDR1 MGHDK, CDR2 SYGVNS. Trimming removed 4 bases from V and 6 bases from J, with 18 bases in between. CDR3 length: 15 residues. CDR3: CASSATRGVNSEAFF. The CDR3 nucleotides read TGTGCCAGCAGTGCAACCAGGGGAGTGAATTCTGAAGCTTTCTTT.

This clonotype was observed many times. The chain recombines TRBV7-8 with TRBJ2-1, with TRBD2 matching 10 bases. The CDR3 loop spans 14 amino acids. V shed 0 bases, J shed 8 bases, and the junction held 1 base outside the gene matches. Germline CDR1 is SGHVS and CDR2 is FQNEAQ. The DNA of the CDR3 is TGTGCCAGCAGCTTAGCGCTAGCGGGAGATGAGCAGTTCTTC. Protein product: CASSLALAGDEQFF.

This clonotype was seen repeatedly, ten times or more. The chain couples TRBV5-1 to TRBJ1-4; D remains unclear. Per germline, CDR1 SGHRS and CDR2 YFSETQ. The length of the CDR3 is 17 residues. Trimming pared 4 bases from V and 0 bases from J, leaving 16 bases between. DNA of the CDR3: TGCGCCAGCAGCCTACAACCAGGCGGTACAACTAATGAAAAACTGTTTTTT. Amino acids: CASSLQPGGTTNEKLFF.

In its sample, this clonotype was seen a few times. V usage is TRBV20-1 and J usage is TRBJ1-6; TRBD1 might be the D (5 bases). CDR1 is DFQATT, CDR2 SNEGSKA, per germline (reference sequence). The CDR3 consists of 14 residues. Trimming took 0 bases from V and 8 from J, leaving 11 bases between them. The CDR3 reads CSARDRGTDSPLHF. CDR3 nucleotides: TGCAGTGCTAGAGATCGAGGGACCGATTCACCCCTCCACTTT.

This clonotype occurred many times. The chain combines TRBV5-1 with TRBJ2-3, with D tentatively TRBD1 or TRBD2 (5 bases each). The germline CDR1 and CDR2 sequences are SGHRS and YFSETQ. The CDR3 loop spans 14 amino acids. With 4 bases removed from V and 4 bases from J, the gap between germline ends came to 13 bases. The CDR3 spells CASSDGTYSDTQYF. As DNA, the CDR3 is TGCGCCAGCAGCGACGGGACCTATTCAGATACGCAGTATTTT.

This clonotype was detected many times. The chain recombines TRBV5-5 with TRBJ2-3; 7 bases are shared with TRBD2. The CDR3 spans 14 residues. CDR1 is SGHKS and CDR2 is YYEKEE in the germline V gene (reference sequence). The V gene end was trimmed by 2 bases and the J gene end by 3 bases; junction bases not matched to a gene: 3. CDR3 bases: TGTGCCAGCAGCTTAGTAGCGGGTACAGATACGCAGTATTTT. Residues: CASSLVAGTDTQYF.

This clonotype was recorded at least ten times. The CDR3: CSAVALSSYNEQFF. The CDR3, as DNA: TGCAGTGCCGTAGCCCTAAGCTCCTACAATGAGCAGTTCTTC. The rearrangement links TRBV20-1 to TRBJ2-1, with D hard to call. CDR1 is DFQATT and CDR2 is SNEGSKA in the germline V gene (reference sequence). Trimming shortened V by 6 bases and J by 0 bases, and 12 bases separated the two germline ends. The CDR3 is 14 residues long.

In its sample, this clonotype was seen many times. CDR3 sequence: CSALDLAGGYNEQFF. In DNA, the CDR3 is TGCAGTGCGCTGGATCTAGCGGGGGGGTACAATGAGCAGTTCTTC. The chain uses TRBV20-1 and TRBJ2-1, with 12 bases lining up with TRBD2. The CDR3 loop spans 15 amino acids. With 6 bases clipped from V and 4 bases from J, the junction kept 7 bases outside the gene matches. Per germline, CDR1 DFQATT and CDR2 SNEGSKA (reference sequence).

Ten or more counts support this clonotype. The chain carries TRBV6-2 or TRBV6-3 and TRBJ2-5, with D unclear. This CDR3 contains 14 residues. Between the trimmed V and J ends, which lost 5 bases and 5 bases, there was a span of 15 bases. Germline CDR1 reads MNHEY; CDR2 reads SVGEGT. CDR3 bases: TGTGCCAGCAGTGGAGATTCTGGCGGCGAGACCCAGTACTTC. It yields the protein CASSGDSGGETQYF.

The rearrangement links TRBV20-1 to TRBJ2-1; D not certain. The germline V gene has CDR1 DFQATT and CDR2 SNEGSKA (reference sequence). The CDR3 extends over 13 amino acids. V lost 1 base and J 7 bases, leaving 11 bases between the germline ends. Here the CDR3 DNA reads TGCAGTGCTAGAGGGCGAGTCCGGAATGAGCAGTTCTTC. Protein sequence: CSARGRVRNEQFF.

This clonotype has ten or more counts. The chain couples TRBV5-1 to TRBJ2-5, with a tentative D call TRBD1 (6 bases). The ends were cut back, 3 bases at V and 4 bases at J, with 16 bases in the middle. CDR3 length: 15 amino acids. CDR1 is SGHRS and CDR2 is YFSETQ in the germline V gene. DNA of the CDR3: TGCGCCAGCAGCTCTACCGGGACAATGTCAGAGACCCAGTACTTC. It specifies CASSSTGTMSETQYF.

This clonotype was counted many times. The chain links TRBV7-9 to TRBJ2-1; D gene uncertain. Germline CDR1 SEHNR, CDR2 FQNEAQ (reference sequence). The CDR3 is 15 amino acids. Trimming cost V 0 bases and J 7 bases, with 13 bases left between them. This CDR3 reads CASSLAGIPPNEQFF. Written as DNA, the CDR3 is TGTGCCAGCAGCTTAGCGGGCATCCCCCCAAATGAGCAGTTCTTC.

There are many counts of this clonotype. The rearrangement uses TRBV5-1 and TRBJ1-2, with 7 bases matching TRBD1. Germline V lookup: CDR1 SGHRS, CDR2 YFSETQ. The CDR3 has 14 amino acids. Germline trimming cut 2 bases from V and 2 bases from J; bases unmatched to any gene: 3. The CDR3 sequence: CASSLDRENYGYTF. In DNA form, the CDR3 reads TGCGCCAGCAGCTTAGACAGGGAAAACTATGGCTACACCTTC.

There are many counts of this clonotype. The CDR3, as DNA: TGCAGTGCGACAAGGGGGGCGAACACCGGGGAGCTGTTTTTT. Its protein is CSATRGANTGELFF. The genes are TRBV20-1 and TRBJ2-2; possibly TRBD1 or TRBD2 for D (6 bases each). The V gene's germline CDR1 is DFQATT and CDR2 SNEGSKA (reference sequence). The CDR3 totals 14 residues. Trimming left V 6 bases short and J 0 bases short, with 11 bases between.

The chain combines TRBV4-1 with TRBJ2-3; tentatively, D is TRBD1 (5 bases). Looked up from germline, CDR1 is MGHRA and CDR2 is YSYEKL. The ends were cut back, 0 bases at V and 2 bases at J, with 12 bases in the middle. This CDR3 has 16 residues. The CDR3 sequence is CASSQEGLVITDTQYF. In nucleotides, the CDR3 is TGCGCCAGCAGCCAAGAGGGGCTAGTGATCACAGATACGCAGTATTTT.

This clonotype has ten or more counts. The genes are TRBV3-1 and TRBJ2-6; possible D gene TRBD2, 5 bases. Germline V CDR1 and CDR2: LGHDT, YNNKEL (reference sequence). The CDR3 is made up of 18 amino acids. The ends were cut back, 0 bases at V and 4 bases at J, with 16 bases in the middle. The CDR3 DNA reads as TGTGCCAGCAGCCAAGAGCTAGGACTCCCCTCCGGGGCCAACGTCCTGACTTTC. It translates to CASSQELGLPSGANVLTF.

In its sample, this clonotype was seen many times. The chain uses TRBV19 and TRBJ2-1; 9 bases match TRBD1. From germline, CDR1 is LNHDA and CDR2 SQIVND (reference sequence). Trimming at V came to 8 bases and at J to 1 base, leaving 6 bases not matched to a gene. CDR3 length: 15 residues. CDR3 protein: CASQDRGGSYNEQFF. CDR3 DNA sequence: TGTGCCAGTCAGGACAGGGGAGGGTCCTACAATGAGCAGTTCTTC.

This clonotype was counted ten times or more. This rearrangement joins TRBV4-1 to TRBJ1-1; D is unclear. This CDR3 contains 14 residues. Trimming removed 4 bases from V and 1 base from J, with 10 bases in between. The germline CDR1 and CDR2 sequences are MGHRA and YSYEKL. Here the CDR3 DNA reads TGCGCCAGCAGCCCCCAGCCTAGGAACACTGAAGCTTTCTTT. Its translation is CASSPQPRNTEAFF.

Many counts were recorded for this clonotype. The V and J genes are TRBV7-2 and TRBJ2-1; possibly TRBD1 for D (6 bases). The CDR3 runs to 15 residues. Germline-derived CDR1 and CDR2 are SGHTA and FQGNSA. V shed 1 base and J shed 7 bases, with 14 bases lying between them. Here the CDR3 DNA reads TGTGCCAGCAGCTTAGGGGCAGGGGAAAGGAATGAGCAGTTCTTC. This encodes CASSLGAGERNEQFF.

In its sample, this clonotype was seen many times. The chain's CDR3 is CASSTDPEYGTEAFF. The CDR3 region has the DNA TGCGCCAGCAGCACCGACCCCGAGTACGGCACTGAAGCTTTCTTT. The chain is built from TRBV5-1 and TRBJ1-1; D remains ambiguous. Trimming pared 4 bases from V and 4 bases from J, leaving 17 bases between. CDR1 and CDR2 from the germline V gene are SGHRS and YFSETQ. The CDR3 is made up of 15 amino acids.

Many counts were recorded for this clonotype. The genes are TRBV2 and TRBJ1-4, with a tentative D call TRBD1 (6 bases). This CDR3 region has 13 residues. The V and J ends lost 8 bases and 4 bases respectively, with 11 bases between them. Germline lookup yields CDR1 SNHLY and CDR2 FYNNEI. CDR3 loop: CASAGALNEKLFF. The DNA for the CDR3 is TGTGCCAGCGCGGGGGCTCTTAATGAAAAACTGTTTTTT.

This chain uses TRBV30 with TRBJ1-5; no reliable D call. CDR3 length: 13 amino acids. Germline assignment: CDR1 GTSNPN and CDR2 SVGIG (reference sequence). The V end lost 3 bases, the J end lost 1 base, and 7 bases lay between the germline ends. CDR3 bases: TGTGCCTGGAGAGCGTCAAGCAATCAGCCCCAGCATTTT. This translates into CAWRASSNQPQHF.

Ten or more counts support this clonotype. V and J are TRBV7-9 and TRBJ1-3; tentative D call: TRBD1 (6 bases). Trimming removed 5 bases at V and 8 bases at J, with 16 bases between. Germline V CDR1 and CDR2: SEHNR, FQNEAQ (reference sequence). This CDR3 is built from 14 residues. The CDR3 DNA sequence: TGTGCCAGCAGCCGCACCACGGGGGCCGACACCATATATTTT. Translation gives CASSRTTGADTIYF. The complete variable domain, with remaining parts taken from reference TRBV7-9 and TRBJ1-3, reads DTGVSQNPRHKITKRGQNVTFRCDPISEHNRLYWYRQTLGQGPEFLTYFQNEAQLEKSRLLSDRFSAERPKGSFSTLEIQRTEQGDSAMYLCASSRTTGADTIYFGEGSWLTVV.

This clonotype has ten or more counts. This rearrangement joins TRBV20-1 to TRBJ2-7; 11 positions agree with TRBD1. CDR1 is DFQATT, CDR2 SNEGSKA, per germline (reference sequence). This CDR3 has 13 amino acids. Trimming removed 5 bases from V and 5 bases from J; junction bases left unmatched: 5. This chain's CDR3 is CSAADRGQDEQYF. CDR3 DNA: TGCAGTGCTGCGGACAGGGGGCAAGACGAGCAGTACTTC.

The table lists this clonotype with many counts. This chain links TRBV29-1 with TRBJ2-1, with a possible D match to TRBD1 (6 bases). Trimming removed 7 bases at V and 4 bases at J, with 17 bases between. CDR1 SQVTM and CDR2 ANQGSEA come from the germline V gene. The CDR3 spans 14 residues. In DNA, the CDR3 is TGCAGCGCTGGTCCGGGACACCCGTACAATGAGCAGTTCTTC. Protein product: CSAGPGHPYNEQFF.